This T cell receptor (beta chain) was profiled in a study of PD-L1 blockade in urothelial cancer. Germline loops: CDR1 SNHLY, CDR2 FYNNEI. This CDR3 has 15 amino acids. J gave up 4 bases and V 5 bases, and 5 bases lay outside the gene matches. Assay used: immunoSEQ multiplex PCR; TCRdb lists only in-frame clones, some missing. Here the sample spans about 91,000 clones, over 90% being singletons. The sequenced sample was PBMCs, obtained around atezolizumab (anti-PD-L1) treatment. This TCR came from a man between 60 and 70 years old with urothelial cancer. The genes are TRBV2 and TRBJ1-5; 10 nucleotides match TRBD1. Here the CDR3 reads CASSPPGQGNQPQHF. In DNA, the CDR3 is TGTGCCAGCAGTCCTCCGGGACAGGGGAATCAGCCCCAGCATTTT.